The sequence of this T cell receptor beta chain was determined in a study of a mutant IDH1 vaccine in newly diagnosed glioma. About the study: Standard pretreatment was either radiotherapy, temozolomide, or, for most, radiochemotherapy with temozolomide.

Points on this clone: What it recognizes is unknown.

V lost 1 base to trimming and J lost 3 bases, with 3 bases between them. The CDR3 is 11 residues long. The V gene's germline CDR1 is DFQATT and CDR2 SNEGSKA (reference sequence). Only in-frame clones appear in the TCRdb table, and some are missing; sequencing was by immunoSEQ multiplex PCR. The sample shows about 32,000 clones, 82% of them seen only once. The time point denotes: week 35, safety follow-up. In every dose of vaccine, 300 ug of mutant IDH1 20-mer peptide was given alongside topical imiquimod. Across weeks 1, 3, 5, 7, 11, 15, 19 and 23, patients received a vaccination each time, eight in all. New WHO grade 3 or 4 astrocytomas that were IDH1-mutant and ATRX-lost had been found in donors. Findings and limits, study-wide: The study observed vaccine-induced immune responses in 90% to 95% of patients.

The source is a woman under 30 with glioma. This rearrangement joins TRBV20-1 to TRBJ1-2; D is unresolved. Sequencing used PBMCs, obtained from a glioma patient whose treatment included an IDH1 peptide vaccine. CDR3 nucleotide sequence: TGCAGTGCTAGAGGCGACTATGGCTACACCTTC. It translates to CSARGDYGYTF.